This T cell receptor beta chain is drawn from a study of metastatic and nonmetastatic thyroid tumors. By sample fraction, this clone is medium-sized. Its antigen is undetermined. Germline V gene lookup returns CDR1 SGHTA and CDR2 FQGTGA. V shed 4 bases, J shed 12 bases, and the junction held 1 base outside the gene matches. The CDR3 extends over 11 amino acids. Original data processing: The study's classifier, a distant-metastasis tool for papillary thyroid cancer, was built using CDR3 differences across clinicopathological groups. With MiXCR, TCRdb reprocessed the PCR reads. These V and J calls are TCRdb output, not the study's own analysis. The sample contains about 21,000 clones, roughly 13% of which appear only once. Thyroid surgery had not been preceded by any treatment in any patient. Findings and caveats of the study: Significantly greater TCR beta diversity was reportedly found in malignant thyroid tumors than in benign nodules (in blood and tumor).

This TCR came from a female donor with papillary thyroid cancer or a benign thyroid nodule (not recorded which). Some clones in this sample may be carry-over from other donors' samples. J is TRBJ2-1 and V is TRBV7-3, with 9 bases fitting TRBD2. The specimen was blood. The CDR3 DNA is TGTGCCAGCAGCTCGGGACTAGCGCAGTTCTTC. Translated: CASSSGLAQFF.